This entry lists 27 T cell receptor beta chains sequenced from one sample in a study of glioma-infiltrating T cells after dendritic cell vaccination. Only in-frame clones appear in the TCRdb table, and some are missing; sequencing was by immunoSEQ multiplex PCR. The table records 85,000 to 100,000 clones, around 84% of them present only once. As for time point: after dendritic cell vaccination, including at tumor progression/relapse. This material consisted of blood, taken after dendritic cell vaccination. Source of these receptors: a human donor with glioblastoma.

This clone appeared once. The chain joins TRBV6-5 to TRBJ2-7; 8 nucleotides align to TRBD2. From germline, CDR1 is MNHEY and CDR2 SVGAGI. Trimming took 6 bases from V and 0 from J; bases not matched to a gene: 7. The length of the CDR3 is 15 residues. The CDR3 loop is CASSYTTSDSYEQYF. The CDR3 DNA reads TGTGCCAGCAGCTATACGACTAGCGACTCCTACGAGCAGTACTTC.

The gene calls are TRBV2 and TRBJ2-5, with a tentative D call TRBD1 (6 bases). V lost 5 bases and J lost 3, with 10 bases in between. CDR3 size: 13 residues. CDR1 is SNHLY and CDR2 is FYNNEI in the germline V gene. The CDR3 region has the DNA TGTGCCAGCAGTTACAGGGCTGAAGAGACCCAGTACTTC. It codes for CASSYRAEETQYF. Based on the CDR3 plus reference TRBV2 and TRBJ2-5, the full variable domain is EPEVTQTPSHQVTQMGQEVILRCVPISNHLYFYWYRQILGQKVEFLVSFYNNEISEKSEIFDDQFSVERPDGSNFTLKIRSTKLEDSAMYFCASSYRAEETQYFGPGTRLLVL.

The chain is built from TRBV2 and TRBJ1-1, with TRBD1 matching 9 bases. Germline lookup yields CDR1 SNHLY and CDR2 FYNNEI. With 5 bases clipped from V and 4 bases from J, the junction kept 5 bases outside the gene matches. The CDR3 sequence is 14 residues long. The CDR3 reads CASSRGQGSTEAFF. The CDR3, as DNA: TGTGCCAGCAGTCGGGGACAGGGTAGCACTGAAGCTTTCTTT.

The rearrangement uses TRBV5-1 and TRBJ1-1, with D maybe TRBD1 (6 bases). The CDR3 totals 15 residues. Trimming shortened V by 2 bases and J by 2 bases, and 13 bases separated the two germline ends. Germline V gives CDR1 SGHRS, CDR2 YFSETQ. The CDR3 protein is CASSFNRAGNTEAFF. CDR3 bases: TGCGCCAGCAGCTTCAACAGGGCGGGCAACACTGAAGCTTTCTTT.

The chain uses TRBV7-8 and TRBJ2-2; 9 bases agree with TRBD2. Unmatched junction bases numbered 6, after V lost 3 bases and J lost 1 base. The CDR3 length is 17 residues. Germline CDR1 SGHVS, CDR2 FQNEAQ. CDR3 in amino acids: CASSLGLAGLNTGELFF. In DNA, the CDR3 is TGTGCCAGCAGCTTGGGGCTAGCGGGGTTGAACACCGGGGAGCTGTTTTTT. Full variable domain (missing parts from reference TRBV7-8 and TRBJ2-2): GAGVSQSPRYKVAKRGQDVALRCDPISGHVSLFWYQQALGQGPEFLTYFQNEAQLDKSGLPSDRFFAERPEGSVSTLKIQRTQQEDSAVYLCASSLGLAGLNTGELFFGEGSRLTVL.

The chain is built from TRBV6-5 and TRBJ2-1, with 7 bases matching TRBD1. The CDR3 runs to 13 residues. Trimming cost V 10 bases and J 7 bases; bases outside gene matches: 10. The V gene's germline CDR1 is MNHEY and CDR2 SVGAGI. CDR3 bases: TGTGCCACCTCGGGACAGTACCAAAATGAGCAGTTCTTC. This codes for CATSGQYQNEQFF.

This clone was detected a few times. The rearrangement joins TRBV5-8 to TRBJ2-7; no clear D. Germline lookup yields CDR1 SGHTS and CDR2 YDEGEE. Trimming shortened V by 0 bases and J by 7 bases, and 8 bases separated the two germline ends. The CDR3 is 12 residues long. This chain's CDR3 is CASSLGSWEQYF. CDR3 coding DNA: TGTGCCAGCAGCTTGGGCAGTTGGGAGCAGTACTTC.

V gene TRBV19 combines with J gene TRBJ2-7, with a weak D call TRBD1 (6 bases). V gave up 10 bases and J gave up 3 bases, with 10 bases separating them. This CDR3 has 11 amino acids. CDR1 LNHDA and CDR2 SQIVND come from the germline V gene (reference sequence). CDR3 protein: CATLDSYEQYF. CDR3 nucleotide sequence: TGTGCCACCTTGGACAGCTACGAGCAGTACTTC.

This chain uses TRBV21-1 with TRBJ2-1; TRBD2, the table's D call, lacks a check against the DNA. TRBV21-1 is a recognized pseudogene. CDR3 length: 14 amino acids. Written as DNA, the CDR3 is TGTGCCAGCAGGATCGTAGTCCCATACAATGAGCAGTTCTTC. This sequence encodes CASRIVVPYNEQFF.

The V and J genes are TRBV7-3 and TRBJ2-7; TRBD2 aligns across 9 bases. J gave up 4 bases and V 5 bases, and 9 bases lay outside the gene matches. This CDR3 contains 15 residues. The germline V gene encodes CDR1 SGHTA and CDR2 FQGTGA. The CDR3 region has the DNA TGTGCCAGCAGCCCTAACAGCGGGAGGACTTACGAGCAGTACTTC. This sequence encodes CASSPNSGRTYEQYF.

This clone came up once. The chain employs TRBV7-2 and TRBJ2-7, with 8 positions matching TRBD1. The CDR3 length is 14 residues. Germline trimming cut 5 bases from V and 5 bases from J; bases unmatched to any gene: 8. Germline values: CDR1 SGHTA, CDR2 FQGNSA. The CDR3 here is CASSTDRDPNEQYF. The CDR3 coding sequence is TGTGCCAGCAGCACGGACAGGGACCCCAACGAGCAGTACTTC.

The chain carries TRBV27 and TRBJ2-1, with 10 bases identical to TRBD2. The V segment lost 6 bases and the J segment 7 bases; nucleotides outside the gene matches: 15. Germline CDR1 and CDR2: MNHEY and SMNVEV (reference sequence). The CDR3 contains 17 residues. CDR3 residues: CASRSIKVALAGNEQFF. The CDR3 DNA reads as TGTGCCAGCAGGAGCATTAAAGTGGCACTAGCGGGGAATGAGCAGTTCTTC.

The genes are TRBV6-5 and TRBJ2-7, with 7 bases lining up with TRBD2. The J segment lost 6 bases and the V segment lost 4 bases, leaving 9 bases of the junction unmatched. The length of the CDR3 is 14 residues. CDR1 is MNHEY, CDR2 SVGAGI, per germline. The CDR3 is CASSSPAGVREQYF. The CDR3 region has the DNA TGTGCCAGCAGTTCTCCCGCGGGAGTGCGCGAGCAGTACTTC.

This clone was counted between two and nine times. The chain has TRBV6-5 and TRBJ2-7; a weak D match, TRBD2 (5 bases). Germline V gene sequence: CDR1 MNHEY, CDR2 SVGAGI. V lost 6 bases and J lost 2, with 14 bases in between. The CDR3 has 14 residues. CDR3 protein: CASSPGLGTYEQYF. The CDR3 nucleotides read TGTGCCAGCAGCCCGGGGTTGGGGACCTACGAGCAGTACTTC.

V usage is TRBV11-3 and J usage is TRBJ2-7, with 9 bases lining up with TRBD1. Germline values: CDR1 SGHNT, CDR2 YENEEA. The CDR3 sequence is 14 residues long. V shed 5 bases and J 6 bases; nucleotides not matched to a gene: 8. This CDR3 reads CASSLRDRAFEQYF. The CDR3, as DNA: TGTGCCAGCAGCCTCCGGGACAGGGCTTTCGAGCAGTACTTC.

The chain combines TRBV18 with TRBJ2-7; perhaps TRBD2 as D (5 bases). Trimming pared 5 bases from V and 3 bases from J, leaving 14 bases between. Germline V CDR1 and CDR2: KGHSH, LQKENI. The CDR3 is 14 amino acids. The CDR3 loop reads CASSADTSSYEQYF. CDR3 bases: TGTGCCAGCTCAGCCGACACTAGTAGCTACGAGCAGTACTTC.

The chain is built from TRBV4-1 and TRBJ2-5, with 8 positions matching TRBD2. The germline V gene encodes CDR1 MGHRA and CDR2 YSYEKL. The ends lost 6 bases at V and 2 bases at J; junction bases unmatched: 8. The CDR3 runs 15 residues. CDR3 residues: CASSREGRGQETQYF. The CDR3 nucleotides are TGCGCCAGCAGTCGGGAGGGCCGGGGGCAAGAGACCCAGTACTTC.

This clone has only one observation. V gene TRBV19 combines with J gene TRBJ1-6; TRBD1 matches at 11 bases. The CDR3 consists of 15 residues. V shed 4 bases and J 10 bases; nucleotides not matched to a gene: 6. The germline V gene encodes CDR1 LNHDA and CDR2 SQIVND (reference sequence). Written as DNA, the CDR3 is TGTGCCAGTAGTAAAGAGGGACAGGGGGTCTCACCCCTCCACTTT. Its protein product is CASSKEGQGVSPLHF.

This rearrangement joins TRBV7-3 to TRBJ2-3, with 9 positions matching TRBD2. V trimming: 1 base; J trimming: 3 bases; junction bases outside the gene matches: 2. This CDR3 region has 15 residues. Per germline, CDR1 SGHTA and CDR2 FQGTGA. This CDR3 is CASSLSGGATDTQYF. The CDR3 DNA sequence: TGTGCCAGCAGCTTAAGCGGGGGGGCTACAGATACGCAGTATTTT.

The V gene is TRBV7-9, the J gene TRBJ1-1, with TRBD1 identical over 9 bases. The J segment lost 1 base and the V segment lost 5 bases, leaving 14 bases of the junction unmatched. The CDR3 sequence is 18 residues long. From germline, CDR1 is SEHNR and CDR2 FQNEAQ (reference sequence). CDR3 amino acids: CASSPLGGQGYRNTEAFF. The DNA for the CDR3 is TGTGCCAGCAGCCCACTCGGCGGACAGGGGTATAGGAACACTGAAGCTTTCTTT. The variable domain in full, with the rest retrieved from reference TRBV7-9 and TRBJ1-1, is DTGVSQNPRHKITKRGQNVTFRCDPISEHNRLYWYRQTLGQGPEFLTYFQNEAQLEKSRLLSDRFSAERPKGSFSTLEIQRTEQGDSAMYLCASSPLGGQGYRNTEAFFGQGTRLTVV.

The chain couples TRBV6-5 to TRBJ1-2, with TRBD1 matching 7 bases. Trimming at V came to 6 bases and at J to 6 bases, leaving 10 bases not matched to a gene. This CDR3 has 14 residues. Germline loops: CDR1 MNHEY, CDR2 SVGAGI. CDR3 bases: TGTGCCAGCAGCGCCAGGAGGGGGCTTGATGGCTACACCTTC. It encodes CASSARRGLDGYTF.

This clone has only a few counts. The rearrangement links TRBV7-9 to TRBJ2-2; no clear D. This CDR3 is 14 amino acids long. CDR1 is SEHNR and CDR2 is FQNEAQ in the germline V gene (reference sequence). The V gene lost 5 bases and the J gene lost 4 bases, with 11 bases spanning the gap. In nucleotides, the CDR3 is TGTGCCAGCAGCACCGTCCGGAGCACCGGGGAGCTGTTTTTT. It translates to CASSTVRSTGELFF.

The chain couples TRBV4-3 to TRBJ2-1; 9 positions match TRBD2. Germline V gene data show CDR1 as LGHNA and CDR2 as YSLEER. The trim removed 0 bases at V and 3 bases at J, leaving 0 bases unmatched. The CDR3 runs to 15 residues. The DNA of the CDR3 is TGCGCCAGCAGCCAAGATAGCGGGAGCTACAATGAGCAGTTCTTC. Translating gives CASSQDSGSYNEQFF.

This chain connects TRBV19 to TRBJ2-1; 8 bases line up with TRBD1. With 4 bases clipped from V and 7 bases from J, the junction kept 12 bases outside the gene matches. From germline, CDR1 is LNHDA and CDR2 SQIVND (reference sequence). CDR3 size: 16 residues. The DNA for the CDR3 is TGTGCCAGTAGTAAAGATGGACAGGGCTTGGGTAATGAGCAGTTCTTC. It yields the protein CASSKDGQGLGNEQFF.

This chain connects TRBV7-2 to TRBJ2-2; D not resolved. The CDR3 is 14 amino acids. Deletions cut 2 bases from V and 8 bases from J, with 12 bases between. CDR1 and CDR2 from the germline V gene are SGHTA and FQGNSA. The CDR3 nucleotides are TGTGCCAGCAGCTTACACCCGAGTGTTGGGGAGCTGTTTTTT. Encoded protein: CASSLHPSVGELFF.

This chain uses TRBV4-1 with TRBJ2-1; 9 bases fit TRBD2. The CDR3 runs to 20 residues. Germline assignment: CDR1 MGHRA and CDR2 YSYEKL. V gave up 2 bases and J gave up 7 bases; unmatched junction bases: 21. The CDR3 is CASSQLLLAGTLTGRNEQFF. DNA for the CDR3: TGCGCCAGCAGCCAACTTCTACTAGCGGGCACCCTCACGGGGAGGAATGAGCAGTTCTTC.

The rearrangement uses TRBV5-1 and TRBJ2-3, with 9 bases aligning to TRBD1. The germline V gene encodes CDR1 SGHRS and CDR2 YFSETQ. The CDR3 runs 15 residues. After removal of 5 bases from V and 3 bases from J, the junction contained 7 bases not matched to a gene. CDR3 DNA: TGCGCCAGCAGACAAACAGGGGGCCCTACAGATACGCAGTATTTT. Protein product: CASRQTGGPTDTQYF. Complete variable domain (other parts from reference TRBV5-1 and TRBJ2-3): KAGVTQTPRYLIKTRGQQVTLSCSPISGHRSVSWYQQTPGQGLQFLFEYFSETQRNKGNFPGRFSGRQFSNSRSEMNVSTLELGDSALYLCASRQTGGPTDTQYFGPGTRLTVL.